The source of this TCR beta chain is a study of shared clonotypes between healthy human individuals. The study's findings and limits: It was the non-shared clonotypes that had lower generation probabilities than clonotypes shared by all four donors.

The germline V gene encodes CDR1 SNHLY and CDR2 FYNNEI. Trimming took 1 base from V and 4 from J, leaving 5 bases between them. This CDR3 has 13 amino acids. Details on this clone: What it binds is unknown. Other nucleotide sequences from this sample produce the same CDR3.

Produced via immunoSEQ multiplex PCR; TCRdb's table is partial and in-frame only. The sample lists some 690,000 clones, less than 95% occurring once. Specimen: memory CD8+ T cells from PBMCs. Subset: CD45RO+ cells pooled with CCR7-negative TemRA cells. This chain connects TRBV2 to TRBJ1-5, with TRBD1 as a possible D gene (5 bases). This clonotype originated in a man between 18 and 29 years old in good health. Some clones in this sample may be carry-over from other donors' samples. The chain's CDR3 is CASSEGGNQPQHF. In nucleotides, the CDR3 is TGTGCCAGCAGTGAAGGGGGGAATCAGCCCCAGCATTTT.